A single sample gave rise to the 13 T cell receptor beta chains below, sequenced in a study of blood T cell repertoires in COVID-19. Data came from immunoSEQ multiplex PCR; TCRdb stores just in-frame clones and leaves some out. The sample lists around 230,000 clones; approximately 85% were seen once. Specimen: peripheral blood. These receptors originate from a woman aged 55-70 years with active or convalescent COVID-19.

The CDR3 DNA is TGTGCCAGCAGCGAGAGACAGGGAAATTACGAGCAGTACTTC. Translation gives CASSERQGNYEQYF. The chain carries TRBV7-8 and TRBJ2-7; the match to TRBD1 covers 7 bases. The V segment lost 5 bases and the J segment 4 bases; nucleotides outside the gene matches: 8. The CDR3 length is 14 residues. The germline V gene encodes CDR1 SGHVS and CDR2 FQNEAQ.

The chain links TRBV6-5 to TRBJ2-7; 10 bases line up with TRBD2. Germline CDR1 reads MNHEY; CDR2 reads SVGAGI. J was trimmed by 7 bases and V by 0 bases; bases with no gene match: 6. The CDR3 covers 15 residues. CDR3 nucleotide sequence: TGTGCCAGCAGTTACTCTAGCGGGGGGTCCCTGGAGCAGTACTTC. Protein sequence: CASSYSSGGSLEQYF.

The chain carries TRBV7-8 and TRBJ2-5; D not resolved. The CDR3 length is 15 residues. The ends were cut back, 2 bases at V and 2 bases at J, with 12 bases in the middle. The germline V gene has CDR1 SGHVS and CDR2 FQNEAQ. In DNA form, the CDR3 reads TGTGCCAGCAGCTTATCTGGGCAGCTTCAAGAGACCCAGTACTTC. It codes for CASSLSGQLQETQYF.

In its sample, this clone was seen a few times. The gene calls are TRBV12-3 or TRBV12-4 and TRBJ2-5; possibly TRBD1 for D (6 bases). V was clipped by 6 bases and J by 4 bases, with 12 bases between them. The CDR3 runs to 13 residues. CDR3 DNA: TGTGCCAGCAGCTACCAGGGGCCAGAGACCCAGTACTTC. Protein sequence: CASSYQGPETQYF.

The J gene is TRBJ2-1, the V gene TRBV18; tentative D call: TRBD2 (5 bases). The CDR3 length is 16 residues. V was pared by 3 bases and J by 8 bases, with 20 bases between. Looked up from germline, CDR1 is KGHSH and CDR2 is LQKENI. Here the CDR3 reads CASSPQGPGGSDEQFF. CDR3 bases: TGTGCCAGCTCACCCCAAGGACCCGGCGGTAGCGATGAGCAGTTCTTC.

This chain connects TRBV5-1 to TRBJ1-2; the D gene is possibly TRBD1 (6 bases). Germline V gene sequence: CDR1 SGHRS, CDR2 YFSETQ. This CDR3 has 15 residues. V was shortened by 3 bases and J by 4 bases, with 16 bases between the two germline ends. The CDR3 region has the DNA TGCGCCAGCAGCTCCCTAGGGGGGGCCGGCTATGGCTACACCTTC. Translating it yields CASSSLGGAGYGYTF.

This clone was seen just once. This rearrangement joins TRBV7-8 to TRBJ2-3; D might be TRBD1 (5 bases). The germline V and J ends were trimmed by 2 bases and 6 bases, with 15 bases remaining between them. CDR1 is SGHVS, CDR2 FQNEAQ, per germline. This CDR3 spans 15 amino acids. The CDR3 coding sequence is TGTGCCAGCAGCTTAAGGCGTTCCCAGGGCGATACGCAGTATTTT. It specifies CASSLRRSQGDTQYF.

The CDR3 here is CASSYSVMNTEAFF. CDR3 sequence (DNA): TGTGCCAGCAGTTATAGCGTTATGAACACTGAAGCTTTCTTT. The chain combines TRBV6-2 or TRBV6-3 with TRBJ1-1, with D hard to call. Germline lookup yields CDR1 MNHEY and CDR2 SVGEGT. V lost 3 bases and J lost 0, with 8 bases in between. The CDR3 is made up of 14 amino acids.

This chain connects TRBV4-1 to TRBJ2-1, with 9 positions matching TRBD2. Unmatched junction bases numbered 6, after V lost 3 bases and J lost 6 bases. The CDR3 covers 15 residues. Germline V lookup: CDR1 MGHRA, CDR2 YSYEKL. The CDR3 sequence is CASSHGRGGFNEQFF. The CDR3 bases are TGCGCCAGCAGCCATGGGCGGGGGGGCTTCAATGAGCAGTTCTTC.

The chain joins TRBV7-2 to TRBJ2-7; the match to TRBD2 covers 7 bases. Germline V gene sequence: CDR1 SGHTA, CDR2 FQGNSA. The CDR3 runs to 17 residues. Germline trimming cut 5 bases from V and 0 bases from J; bases unmatched to any gene: 13. The chain's CDR3 is CASSPIVRVAGSYEQYF. CDR3 in DNA: TGTGCCAGCAGCCCAATCGTCCGGGTAGCGGGCTCCTACGAGCAGTACTTC. The entire variable domain, with the rest obtained from reference TRBV7-2 and TRBJ2-7, is as follows: GAGVSQSPSNKVTEKGKDVELRCDPISGHTALYWYRQSLGQGLEFLIYFQGNSAPDKSGLPSDRFSAERTGGSVSTLTIQRTQQEDSAVYLCASSPIVRVAGSYEQYFGPGTRLTVT.

The chain combines TRBV7-9 with TRBJ2-3; perhaps TRBD2 as D (5 bases). CDR3 size: 13 residues. Germline assignment: CDR1 SEHNR and CDR2 FQNEAQ (reference sequence). Trimming removed 5 bases at V and 5 bases at J, with 11 bases between. The CDR3 protein is CASSPISGDTQYF. The CDR3 nucleotides read TGTGCCAGCAGCCCCATAAGCGGAGATACGCAGTATTTT.

V is TRBV6-1 and J is TRBJ1-2; D is perhaps TRBD1 (6 bases). Trimming left V 3 bases short and J 4 bases short, with 9 bases between. The CDR3 contains 13 residues. The germline V gene has CDR1 MNHNS and CDR2 SASEGT. The CDR3 region is CASSEGAAYGYTF. CDR3 DNA: TGTGCCAGCAGTGAGGGGGCGGCCTATGGCTACACCTTC.

Only one count was recorded for this clone. The CDR3 protein is CASSVDGLGFGETQYF. The CDR3 nucleotides are TGTGCCAGCAGCGTAGATGGGTTGGGCTTCGGAGAGACCCAGTACTTC. The chain recombines TRBV9 with TRBJ2-5; D gene unclear. The germline V gene has CDR1 SGDLS and CDR2 YYNGEE. The CDR3 sequence is 16 residues long. V was trimmed by 0 bases and J by 4 bases, leaving 16 bases between them.